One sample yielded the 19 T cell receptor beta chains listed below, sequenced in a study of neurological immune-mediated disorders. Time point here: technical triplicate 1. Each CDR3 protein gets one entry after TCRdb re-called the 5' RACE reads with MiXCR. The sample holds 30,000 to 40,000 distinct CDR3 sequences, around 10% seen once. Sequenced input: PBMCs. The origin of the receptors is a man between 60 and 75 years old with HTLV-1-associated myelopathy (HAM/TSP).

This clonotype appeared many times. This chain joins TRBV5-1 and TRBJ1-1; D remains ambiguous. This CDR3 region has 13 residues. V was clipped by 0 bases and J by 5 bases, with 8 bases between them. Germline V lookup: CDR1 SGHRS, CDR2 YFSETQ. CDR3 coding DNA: TGCGCCAGCAGCTTGGGGGGTAGGACTGAAGCTTTCTTT. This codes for CASSLGGRTEAFF.

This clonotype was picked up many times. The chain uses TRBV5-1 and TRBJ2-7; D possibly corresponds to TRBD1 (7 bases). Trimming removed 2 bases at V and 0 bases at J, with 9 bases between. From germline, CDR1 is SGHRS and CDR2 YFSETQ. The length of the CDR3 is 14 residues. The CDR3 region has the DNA TGCGCCAGCAGCTTCAGGGGGGACTCCTACGAGCAGTACTTC. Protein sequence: CASSFRGDSYEQYF.

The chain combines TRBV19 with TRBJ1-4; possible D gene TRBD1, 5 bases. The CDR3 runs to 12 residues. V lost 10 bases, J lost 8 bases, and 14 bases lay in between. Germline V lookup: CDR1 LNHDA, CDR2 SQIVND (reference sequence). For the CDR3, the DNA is TGTGCCACCACCGGGACGCCGGAAAAACTGTTTTTT. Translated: CATTGTPEKLFF.

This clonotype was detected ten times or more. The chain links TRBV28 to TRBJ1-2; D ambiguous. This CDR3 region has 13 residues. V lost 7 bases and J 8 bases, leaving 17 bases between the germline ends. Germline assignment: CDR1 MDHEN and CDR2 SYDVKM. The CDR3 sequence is CASTSLNSVGYTF. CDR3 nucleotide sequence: TGTGCCAGCACCTCCCTGAACAGCGTCGGCTACACCTTC.

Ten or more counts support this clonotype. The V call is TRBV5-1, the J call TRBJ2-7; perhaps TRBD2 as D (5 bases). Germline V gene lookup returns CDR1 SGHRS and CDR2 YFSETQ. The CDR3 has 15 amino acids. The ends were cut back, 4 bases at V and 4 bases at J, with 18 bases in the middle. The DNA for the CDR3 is TGCGCCAGCAGCAGCGGACGTGGACGTCAATACGAGCAGTACTTC. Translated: CASSSGRGRQYEQYF.

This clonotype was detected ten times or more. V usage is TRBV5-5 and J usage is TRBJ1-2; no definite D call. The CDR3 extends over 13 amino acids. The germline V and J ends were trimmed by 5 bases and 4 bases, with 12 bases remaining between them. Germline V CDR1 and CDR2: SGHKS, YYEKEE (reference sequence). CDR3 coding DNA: TGTGCCAGCAGAGCAGTCTCACTCTATGGCTACACCTTC. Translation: CASRAVSLYGYTF.

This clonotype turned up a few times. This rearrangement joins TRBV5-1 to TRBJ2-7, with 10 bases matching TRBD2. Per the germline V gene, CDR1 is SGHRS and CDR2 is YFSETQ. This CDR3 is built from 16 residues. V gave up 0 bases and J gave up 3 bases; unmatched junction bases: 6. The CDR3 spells CASSLGASGRYYEQYF. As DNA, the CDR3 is TGCGCCAGCAGCTTGGGGGCTAGCGGGAGATACTACGAGCAGTACTTC.

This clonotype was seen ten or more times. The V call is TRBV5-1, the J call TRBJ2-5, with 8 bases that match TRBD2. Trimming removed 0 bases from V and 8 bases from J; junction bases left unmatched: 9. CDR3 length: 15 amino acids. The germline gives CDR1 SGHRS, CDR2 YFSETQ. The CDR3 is CASSLDTSGLVTQYF. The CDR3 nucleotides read TGCGCCAGCAGCTTGGATACTAGCGGTTTAGTCACCCAGTACTTC.

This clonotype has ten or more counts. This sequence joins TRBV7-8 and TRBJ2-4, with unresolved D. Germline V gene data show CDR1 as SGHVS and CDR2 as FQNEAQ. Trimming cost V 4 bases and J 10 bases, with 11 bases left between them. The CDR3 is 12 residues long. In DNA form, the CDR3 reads TGTGCCAGCAGCTCCGACCGGTTAATTCAGTACTTC. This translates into CASSSDRLIQYF.

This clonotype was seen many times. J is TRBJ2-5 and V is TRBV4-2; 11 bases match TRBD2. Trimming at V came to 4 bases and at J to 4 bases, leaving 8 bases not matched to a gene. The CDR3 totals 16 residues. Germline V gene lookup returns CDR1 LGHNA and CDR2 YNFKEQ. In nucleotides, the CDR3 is TGTGCCAGCAGCCCGACTAGCGGGAATGAGGGAGAGACCCAGTACTTC. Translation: CASSPTSGNEGETQYF.

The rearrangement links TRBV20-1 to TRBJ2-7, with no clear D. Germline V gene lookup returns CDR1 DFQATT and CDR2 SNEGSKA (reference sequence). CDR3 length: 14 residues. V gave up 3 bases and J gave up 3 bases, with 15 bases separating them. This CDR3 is CSARALGFFYEQYF. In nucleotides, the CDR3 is TGCAGTGCTAGGGCCCTCGGATTTTTCTACGAGCAGTACTTC.

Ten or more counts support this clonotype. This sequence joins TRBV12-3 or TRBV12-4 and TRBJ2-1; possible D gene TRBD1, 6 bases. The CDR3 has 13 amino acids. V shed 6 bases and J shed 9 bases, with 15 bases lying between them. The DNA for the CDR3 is TGTGCCAGCAGCACGATACAGGGAACTGAGCAGTTCTTC. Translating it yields CASSTIQGTEQFF.

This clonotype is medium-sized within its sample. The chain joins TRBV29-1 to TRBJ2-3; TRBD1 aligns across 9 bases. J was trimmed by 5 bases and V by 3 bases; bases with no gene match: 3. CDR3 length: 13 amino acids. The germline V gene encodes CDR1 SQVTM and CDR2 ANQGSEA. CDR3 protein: CSVEGQGKDTQYF. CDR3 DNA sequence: TGCAGCGTTGAGGGACAGGGAAAAGATACGCAGTATTTT.

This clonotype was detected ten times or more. The CDR3 spells CASSLIAGPYEQYF. In DNA form, the CDR3 reads TGCGCCAGCAGCTTGATAGCGGGACCCTACGAGCAGTACTTC. The chain is built from TRBV5-1 and TRBJ2-7; 8 bases agree with TRBD2. The CDR3 extends over 14 amino acids. The V segment lost 1 base and the J segment 2 bases; nucleotides outside the gene matches: 2. Germline CDR1 SGHRS, CDR2 YFSETQ.

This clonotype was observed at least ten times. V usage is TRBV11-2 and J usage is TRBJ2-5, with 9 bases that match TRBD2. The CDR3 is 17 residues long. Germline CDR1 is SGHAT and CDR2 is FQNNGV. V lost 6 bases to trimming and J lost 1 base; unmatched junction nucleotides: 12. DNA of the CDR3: TGTGCCAGCAGTTTCCCCAGCGGGAGGCCCTTCCAAGAGACCCAGTACTTC. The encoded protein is CASSFPSGRPFQETQYF.

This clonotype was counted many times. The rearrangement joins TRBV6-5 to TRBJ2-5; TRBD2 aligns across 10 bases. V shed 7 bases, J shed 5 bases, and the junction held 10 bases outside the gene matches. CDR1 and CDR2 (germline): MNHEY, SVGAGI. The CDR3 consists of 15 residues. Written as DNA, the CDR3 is TGTGCCAGCACCTCAGCGGGAGGGGCCCCGGAGACCCAGTACTTC. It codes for CASTSAGGAPETQYF.

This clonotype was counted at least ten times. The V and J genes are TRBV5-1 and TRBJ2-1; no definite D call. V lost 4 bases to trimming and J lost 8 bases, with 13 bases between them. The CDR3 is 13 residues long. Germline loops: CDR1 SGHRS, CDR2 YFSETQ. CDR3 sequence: CASSPPRTDEQFF. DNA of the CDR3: TGCGCCAGCAGCCCCCCCCGAACGGATGAGCAGTTCTTC.

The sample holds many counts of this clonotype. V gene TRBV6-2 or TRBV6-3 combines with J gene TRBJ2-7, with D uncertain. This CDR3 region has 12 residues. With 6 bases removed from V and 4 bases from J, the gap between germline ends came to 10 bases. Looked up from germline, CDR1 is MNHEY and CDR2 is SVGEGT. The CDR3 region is CASSFGRYEQYF. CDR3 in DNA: TGTGCCAGCAGCTTTGGGCGTTACGAGCAGTACTTC.

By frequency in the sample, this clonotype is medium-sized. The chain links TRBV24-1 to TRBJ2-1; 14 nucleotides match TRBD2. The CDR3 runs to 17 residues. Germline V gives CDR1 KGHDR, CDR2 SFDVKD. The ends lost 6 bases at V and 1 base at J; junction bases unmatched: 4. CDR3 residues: CATSPGTSGRSYNEQFF. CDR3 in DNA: TGTGCCACCAGTCCCGGGACTAGCGGGAGATCCTACAATGAGCAGTTCTTC.